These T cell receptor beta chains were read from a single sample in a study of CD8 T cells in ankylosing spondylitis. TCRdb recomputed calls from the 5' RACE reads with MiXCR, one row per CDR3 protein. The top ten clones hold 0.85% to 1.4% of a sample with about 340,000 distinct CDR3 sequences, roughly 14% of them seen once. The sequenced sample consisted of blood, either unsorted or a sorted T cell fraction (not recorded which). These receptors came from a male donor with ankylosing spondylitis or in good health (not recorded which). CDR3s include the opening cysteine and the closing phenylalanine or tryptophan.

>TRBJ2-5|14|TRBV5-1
CASSLAQSPETQYF
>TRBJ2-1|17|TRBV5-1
CASSSNPAGETYNEQFF
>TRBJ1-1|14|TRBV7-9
CASSLPGSYTEAFF
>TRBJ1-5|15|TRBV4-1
CASSQDRDFNQPQHF
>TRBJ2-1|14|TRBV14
CASSRMVGGNEQFF
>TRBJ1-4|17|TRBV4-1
CASSQDGQTGWNEKLFF
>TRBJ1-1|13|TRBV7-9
CASSIEGTFEAFF
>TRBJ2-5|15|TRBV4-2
CASSQDPHPRETQYF
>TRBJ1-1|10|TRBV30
CACYGTEAFF
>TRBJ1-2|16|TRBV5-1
CASSTGTGAPFYGYTF
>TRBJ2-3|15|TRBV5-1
CASSYSGGAVDTQYF
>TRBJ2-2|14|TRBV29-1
CSVAEGKNTGELFF
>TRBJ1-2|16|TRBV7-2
CASSLVGQPTNYGYTF
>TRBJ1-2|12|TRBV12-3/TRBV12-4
CASSRRTYGYTF
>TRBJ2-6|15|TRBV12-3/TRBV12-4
CASSNWVSGANVLTF
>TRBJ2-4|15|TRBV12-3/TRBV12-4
CASMGLAGGPNIQYF
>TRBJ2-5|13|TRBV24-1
CATSGAEQETQYF
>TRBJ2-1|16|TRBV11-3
CASSSPPGGGPDEQFF
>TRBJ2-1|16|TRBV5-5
CASSFLSSGTYNEQFF
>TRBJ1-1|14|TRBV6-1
CASTRGQGSTEAFF
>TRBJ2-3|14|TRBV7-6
CASLASSRQGTQYF
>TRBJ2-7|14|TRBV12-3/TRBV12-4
CASSSSGGSYEQYF
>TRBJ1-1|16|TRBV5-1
CASSLDTRGKGTEAFF
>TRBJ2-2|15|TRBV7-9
CASSQGQGNTGELFF
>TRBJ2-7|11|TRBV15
CATSGGQGQYF
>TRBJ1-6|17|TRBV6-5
CASSYGGTGVTNSPLHF
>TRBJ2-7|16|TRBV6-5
CASSYWASTQSYEQYF
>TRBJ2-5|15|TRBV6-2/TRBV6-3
CASTPSGRAWETQYF
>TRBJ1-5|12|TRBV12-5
CASGYANQPQHF
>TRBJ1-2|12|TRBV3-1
CASSQDRAGYTF
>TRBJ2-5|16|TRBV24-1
CATSPTSEQTQETQYF
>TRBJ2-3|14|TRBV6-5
CASRLALLTDTQYF
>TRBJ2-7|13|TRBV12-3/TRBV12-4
CASTTGTFNEQYF
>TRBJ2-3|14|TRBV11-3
CASSLAGNRRTQYF
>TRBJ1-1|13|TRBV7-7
CASSQTFNTEAFF
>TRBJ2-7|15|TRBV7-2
CASSLGAVVSYEQYF
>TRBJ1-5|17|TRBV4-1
CASSPYGGRGDNQPQHF
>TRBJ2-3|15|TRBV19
CASSSPDSYTDTQYF
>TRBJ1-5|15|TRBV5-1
CASSPGHYSNQPQHF
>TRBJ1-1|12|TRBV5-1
CASRTDEFEAFF
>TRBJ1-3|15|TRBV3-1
CASSRQGGDGNTIYF
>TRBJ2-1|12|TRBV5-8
CASSLGLLEQFF
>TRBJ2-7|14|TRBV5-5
CASRRTGDGYEQYF
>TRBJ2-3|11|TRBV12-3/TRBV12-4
CASSQRNTQYF
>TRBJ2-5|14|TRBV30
CAWSVIGGWETQYF
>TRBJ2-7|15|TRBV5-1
CASSPGSQGVYEQYF
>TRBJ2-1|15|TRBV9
CASSVSALAPNEQFF
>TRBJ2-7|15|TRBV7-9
CASSGGDIFSYEQYF
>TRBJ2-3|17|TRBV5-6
CASSFRLAGASKDTQYF
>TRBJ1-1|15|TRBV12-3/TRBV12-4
CASSLRQGKNTEAFF
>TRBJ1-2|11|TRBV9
CASSSKVGYTF
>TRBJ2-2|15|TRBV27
CASSHVTVNTGELFF
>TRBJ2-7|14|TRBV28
CASSPGQVTYEQYF
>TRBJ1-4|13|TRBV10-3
CAIKAAGEEKLFF
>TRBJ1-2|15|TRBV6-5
CASSSLTGRKEGYTF